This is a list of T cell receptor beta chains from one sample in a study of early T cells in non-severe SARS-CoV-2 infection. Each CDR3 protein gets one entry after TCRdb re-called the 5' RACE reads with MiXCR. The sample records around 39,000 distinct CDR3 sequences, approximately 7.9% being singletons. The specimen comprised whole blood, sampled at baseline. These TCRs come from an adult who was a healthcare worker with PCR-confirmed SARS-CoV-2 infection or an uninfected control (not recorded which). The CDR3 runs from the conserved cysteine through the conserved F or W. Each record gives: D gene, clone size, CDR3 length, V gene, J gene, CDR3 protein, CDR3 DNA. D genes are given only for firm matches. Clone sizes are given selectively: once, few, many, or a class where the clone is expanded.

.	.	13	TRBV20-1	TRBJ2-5	CSASANPKETQYF	TGCAGTGCTAGTGCTAACCCCAAAGAGACCCAGTACTTC
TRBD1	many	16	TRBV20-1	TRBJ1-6	CSARETDRAWNSPLHF	TGCAGTGCTAGAGAAACGGACAGGGCTTGGAATTCACCCCTCCACTTT
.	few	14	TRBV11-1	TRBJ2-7	CASSFGPEGNEQYF	TGTGCCAGCAGCTTTGGACCCGAGGGGAACGAGCAGTACTTC
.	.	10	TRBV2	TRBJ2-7	CASRKNEQYF	TGTGCCAGCAGAAAGAACGAGCAGTACTTC
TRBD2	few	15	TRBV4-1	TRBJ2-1	CASSPSGGAYNEQFF	TGCGCCAGCAGCCCCAGCGGGGGGGCCTACAATGAGCAGTTCTTC
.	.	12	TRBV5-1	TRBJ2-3	CASSLEVGTQYF	TGCGCCAGCAGCTTGGAAGTCGGTACGCAGTATTTT
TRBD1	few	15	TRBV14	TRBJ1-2	CASSRSGTGLEGYTF	TGTGCCAGCAGTCGGTCCGGGACAGGGCTTGAAGGCTACACCTTC
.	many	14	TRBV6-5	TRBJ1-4	CASSYEPTNEKLFF	TGTGCCAGCAGTTACGAACCAACTAATGAAAAACTGTTTTTT
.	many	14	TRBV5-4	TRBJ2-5	CASSLDLDQETQYF	TGTGCCAGCAGCTTGGATCTAGATCAAGAGACCCAGTACTTC
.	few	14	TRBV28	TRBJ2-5	CASRKSISGETQYF	TGTGCCAGCAGGAAATCAATCTCTGGTGAGACCCAGTACTTC
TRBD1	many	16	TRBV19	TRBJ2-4	CASSPRQGTAKNIQYF	TGTGCCAGTAGTCCGCGACAGGGGACAGCCAAAAACATTCAGTACTTC
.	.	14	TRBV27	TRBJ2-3	CASSLSAPADTQYF	TGTGCCAGCAGTTTATCGGCCCCGGCTGATACGCAGTATTTT
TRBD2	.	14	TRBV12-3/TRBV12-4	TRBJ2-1	CASWLAGGYNEQFF	TGTGCCAGCTGGCTAGCGGGGGGTTACAATGAGCAGTTCTTC
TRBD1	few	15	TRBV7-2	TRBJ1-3	CASSSQGDSGNTIYF	TGTGCCAGCAGCTCACAGGGGGACTCTGGAAACACCATATATTTT
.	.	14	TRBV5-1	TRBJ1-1	CASARGVMNTEAFF	TGCGCCAGCGCTAGGGGCGTAATGAACACTGAAGCTTTCTTT
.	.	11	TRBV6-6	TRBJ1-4	CASRGGGQLFF	TGTGCCAGTAGAGGCGGGGGGCAGCTGTTTTTT
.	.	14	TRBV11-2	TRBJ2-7	CASSLERGTYEQYF	TGTGCCAGCAGCTTGGAAAGGGGCACCTACGAGCAGTACTTC
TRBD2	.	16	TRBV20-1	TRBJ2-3	CSASRTSGGATGTQYF	TGCAGTGCTAGCCGGACTAGCGGGGGGGCTACGGGTACGCAGTATTTT
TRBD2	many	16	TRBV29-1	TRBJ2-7	CSVLGTSSQADYEQYF	TGCAGCGTCCTTGGGACTAGCTCCCAAGCCGACTACGAGCAGTACTTC